These T cell receptor beta chains were read from a single sample in a study of cytomegalovirus exposure and HLA in healthy donors. Using immunoSEQ multiplex PCR, the repertoire was profiled, and TCRdb retains in-frame clones only, with some absent. The sample holds more than 85,000 clones, about 80% seen once. The sequenced material came from PBMCs. Receptor source: a woman in her 50s in good health and CMV-seropositive. CDR3s include the opening cysteine and the closing phenylalanine or tryptophan. The order of the fields is V gene, clone size, J gene, D gene, CDR3 protein, CDR3 DNA. D genes are given only for firm matches. Clone size is shown for a subset of rows, as once, few, many or a class of expanded clone.

v_gene: TRBV5-6; abundance: NA; j_gene: TRBJ2-1; d_gene: NA; CDR3aa: CASSPGDNEQFF; CDR3nt: TGTGCCAGCAGCCCTGGAGACAATGAGCAGTTCTTC
v_gene: TRBV14; abundance: NA; j_gene: TRBJ1-3; d_gene: NA; CDR3aa: CASSRVGFNSGNTIYF; CDR3nt: TGTGCCAGCAGCCGAGTGGGCTTCAACTCTGGAAACACCATATATTTT
v_gene: TRBV6-4; abundance: NA; j_gene: TRBJ1-5; d_gene: NA; CDR3aa: CASSDSLGPFPQHF; CDR3nt: TGTGCCAGCAGTGACTCCCTTGGCCCTTTTCCCCAGCATTTT
v_gene: TRBV7-9; abundance: few; j_gene: TRBJ1-2; d_gene: NA; CDR3aa: CASSLDQQGLYTF; CDR3nt: TGTGCCAGCAGCTTAGATCAGCAGGGGCTCTACACCTTC
v_gene: TRBV14; abundance: NA; j_gene: TRBJ2-3; d_gene: NA; CDR3aa: CASSPRTESNTQYF; CDR3nt: TGTGCCAGCAGCCCTCGGACAGAATCTAATACGCAGTATTTT
v_gene: TRBV6-1; abundance: NA; j_gene: TRBJ1-2; d_gene: TRBD1; CDR3aa: CASSDVDREHGYTF; CDR3nt: TGTGCCAGCAGTGATGTGGACAGGGAACACGGCTACACCTTC
v_gene: TRBV2; abundance: NA; j_gene: TRBJ2-4; d_gene: NA; CDR3aa: CASTSGPKNIQYF; CDR3nt: TGTGCCAGCACAAGCGGCCCCAAAAACATTCAGTACTTC
v_gene: TRBV9; abundance: NA; j_gene: TRBJ2-2; d_gene: TRBD2; CDR3aa: CASSLAVNTGELFF; CDR3nt: TGTGCCAGCAGTCTAGCGGTGAACACCGGGGAGCTGTTTTTT
v_gene: TRBV28; abundance: few; j_gene: TRBJ1-2; d_gene: TRBD1; CDR3aa: CASSLGTGRNYGYTF; CDR3nt: TGTGCCAGCAGTCTCGGGACAGGGCGGAACTATGGCTACACCTTC
v_gene: TRBV5-8; abundance: few; j_gene: TRBJ1-5; d_gene: NA; CDR3aa: CASSLVGGHQPQHF; CDR3nt: TGTGCCAGCAGCTTGGTAGGGGGTCATCAGCCCCAGCATTTT
v_gene: TRBV5-1; abundance: NA; j_gene: TRBJ2-7; d_gene: NA; CDR3aa: CASTKGDNPYEQYF; CDR3nt: TGCGCCAGCACGAAAGGGGATAACCCCTACGAGCAGTACTTC
v_gene: TRBV6-4; abundance: NA; j_gene: TRBJ2-1; d_gene: TRBD2; CDR3aa: CASSDGTNNEQFF; CDR3nt: TGTGCCAGCAGTGACGGGACTAACAATGAGCAGTTCTTC
v_gene: TRBV25-1; abundance: NA; j_gene: TRBJ2-1; d_gene: NA; CDR3aa: CASADYNEQFF; CDR3nt: TGTGCCAGCGCAGACTACAATGAGCAGTTCTTC
v_gene: TRBV27; abundance: NA; j_gene: TRBJ1-5; d_gene: TRBD1; CDR3aa: CASSPQGQGRNQPQHF; CDR3nt: TGTGCCAGCAGTCCCCAGGGACAGGGGAGGAATCAGCCCCAGCATTTT
v_gene: TRBV4-3; abundance: few; j_gene: TRBJ2-1; d_gene: TRBD2; CDR3aa: CASSQGLAGGPNNEQFF; CDR3nt: TGCGCCAGCAGCCAGGGACTAGCGGGAGGGCCGAACAATGAGCAGTTCTTC
v_gene: TRBV21-1; abundance: NA; j_gene: TRBJ1-1; d_gene: NA; CDR3aa: CASSKEGEGNTEAFF; CDR3nt: TGTGCCAGCAGCAAAGAAGGGGAAGGGAACACTGAAGCTTTCTTT
v_gene: TRBV5-4; abundance: NA; j_gene: TRBJ2-7; d_gene: TRBD2; CDR3aa: CASSTDLAGVSEQYF; CDR3nt: TGTGCCAGCAGCACGGACCTAGCGGGGGTATCCGAGCAGTACTTC
v_gene: TRBV7-2; abundance: NA; j_gene: TRBJ2-2; d_gene: NA; CDR3aa: CASNLGALNTGELFF; CDR3nt: TGTGCCAGCAATTTAGGGGCGCTGAACACCGGGGAGCTGTTTTTT
v_gene: TRBV7-2; abundance: NA; j_gene: TRBJ1-1; d_gene: NA; CDR3aa: CASSLLPGRAFF; CDR3nt: TGTGCCAGCAGCCTCCTACCAGGCAGAGCTTTCTTT
v_gene: TRBV7-9; abundance: NA; j_gene: TRBJ1-3; d_gene: NA; CDR3aa: CASSPSGGSHSGNTIYF; CDR3nt: TGTGCCAGCAGCCCTTCGGGGGGTTCCCACTCTGGAAACACCATATATTTT
v_gene: TRBV6-6; abundance: NA; j_gene: TRBJ2-1; d_gene: TRBD2; CDR3aa: CASSGPTSGRIGEQFF; CDR3nt: TGTGCCAGCAGTGGGCCGACTAGCGGGAGGATCGGTGAGCAGTTCTTC
v_gene: TRBV19; abundance: few; j_gene: TRBJ1-2; d_gene: TRBD1; CDR3aa: CASSLTGGASGYTF; CDR3nt: TGTGCCAGTAGCCTTACAGGGGGCGCTAGTGGCTACACCTTC
v_gene: TRBV9; abundance: NA; j_gene: TRBJ2-3; d_gene: NA; CDR3aa: CASSPRQVTDTQYF; CDR3nt: TGTGCCAGCAGCCCAAGACAGGTCACAGATACGCAGTATTTT
v_gene: TRBV19; abundance: NA; j_gene: TRBJ1-3; d_gene: NA; CDR3aa: CASSPPRPGNTIYF; CDR3nt: TGTGCCAGTAGTCCCCCGAGGCCTGGAAACACCATATATTTT
v_gene: TRBV18; abundance: few; j_gene: TRBJ1-1; d_gene: NA; CDR3aa: CASLRGGGEAFF; CDR3nt: TGTGCCAGCTTGAGGGGCGGGGGTGAAGCTTTCTTT
v_gene: TRBV10-3; abundance: once; j_gene: TRBJ2-3; d_gene: TRBD1; CDR3aa: CAISDDRGTDTQYF; CDR3nt: TGTGCCATCAGTGACGACAGGGGAACAGATACGCAGTATTTT
v_gene: TRBV7-9; abundance: NA; j_gene: TRBJ2-7; d_gene: TRBD2; CDR3aa: CASSSSGGAYEQYF; CDR3nt: TGTGCCAGCAGCTCCAGCGGGGGGGCCTACGAGCAGTACTTC
v_gene: TRBV15; abundance: few; j_gene: TRBJ2-1; d_gene: TRBD2; CDR3aa: CATSRDGGSSYNEQFF; CDR3nt: TGTGCCACCAGCAGAGACGGGGGGAGCTCCTACAATGAGCAGTTCTTC
v_gene: TRBV9; abundance: NA; j_gene: TRBJ2-2; d_gene: TRBD1; CDR3aa: CASSALFPGTANTGELFF; CDR3nt: TGTGCCAGCAGCGCTCTATTTCCCGGGACAGCGAACACCGGGGAGCTGTTTTTT
v_gene: TRBV11-2; abundance: NA; j_gene: TRBJ2-1; d_gene: TRBD2; CDR3aa: CASSLRGGGMNNEQFF; CDR3nt: TGTGCCAGCAGCTTACGGGGCGGGGGGATGAACAATGAGCAGTTCTTC
v_gene: TRBV11-2; abundance: few; j_gene: TRBJ2-7; d_gene: TRBD1; CDR3aa: CASSLAGTAYEQYF; CDR3nt: TGTGCCAGCAGCCTTGCCGGGACAGCCTACGAGCAGTACTTC
v_gene: TRBV9; abundance: NA; j_gene: TRBJ2-5; d_gene: TRBD2; CDR3aa: CASSWDGGELAETQYF; CDR3nt: TGTGCCAGCAGCTGGGACGGGGGGGAACTGGCGGAGACCCAGTACTTC
v_gene: TRBV4-1; abundance: NA; j_gene: TRBJ2-1; d_gene: TRBD1; CDR3aa: CASSQGQGLNNEQFF; CDR3nt: TGCGCCAGCAGCCAGGGACAGGGACTGAACAATGAGCAGTTCTTC
v_gene: TRBV11-3; abundance: NA; j_gene: TRBJ2-7; d_gene: NA; CDR3aa: CASSSGQYF; CDR3nt: TGTGCCAGCAGCTCCGGGCAGTACTTC
v_gene: TRBV27; abundance: NA; j_gene: TRBJ2-3; d_gene: TRBD2; CDR3aa: CASSFPPSGGTDTQYF; CDR3nt: TGTGCCAGCAGTTTTCCCCCTAGCGGGGGCACGGATACGCAGTATTTT